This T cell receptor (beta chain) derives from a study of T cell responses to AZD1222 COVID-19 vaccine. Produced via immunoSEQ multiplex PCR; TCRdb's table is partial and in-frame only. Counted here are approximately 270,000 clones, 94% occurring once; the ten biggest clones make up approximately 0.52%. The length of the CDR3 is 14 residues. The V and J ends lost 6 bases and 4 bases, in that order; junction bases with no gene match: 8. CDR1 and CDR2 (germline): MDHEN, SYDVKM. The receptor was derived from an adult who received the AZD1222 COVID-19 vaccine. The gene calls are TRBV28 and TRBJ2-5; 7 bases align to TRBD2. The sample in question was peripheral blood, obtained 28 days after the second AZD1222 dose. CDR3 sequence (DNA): TGTGCCAGCAGCCAACTGGGCGGGGGAGAGACCCAGTACTTC. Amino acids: CASSQLGGGETQYF.